Detailed here is one TCR beta chain. Its antigen is not known. The CDR3 does not end in the conserved phenylalanine or tryptophan, so this is likely a read error. Time point here: patch test 1, 2 weeks after DPC sensitization. Stated treatment: therapeutic diphenylcyclopropenone sensitization with weekly scalp DPC. The source of the sample is a study of human T cells and chemical hapten exposure. Study-wide points: PT1 expanded TCR counts and patch test score correlated positively.

Each cDNA molecule in the library carried unique molecular identifiers. Under the authors' procedure: Sample TCR totals centred on a median of around 92,000, ranging roughly 23,224 to 690,600. Using its own MiXCR run on the RACE reads, TCRdb lists one record per CDR3 protein. These V and J calls originate from TCRdb's pipeline instead of the authors' own analysis. The sample consists of tens of thousands of distinct CDR3 sequences, about 9.4% of them appearing once. CDR1 is SGHRS, CDR2 YFSETQ, per germline. CDR3 length: 14 residues. V shed 3 bases and J shed 6 bases, with 12 bases lying between them. The clonotype was recovered from a woman between 40 and 55 years old with alopecia areata. Some clones in this sample may be carry-over from other donors' samples. The V call is TRBV5-1, the J call TRBJ2-2; weak D call: TRBD1 (6 bases). The sample in question was whole blood, obtained in connection with sensitization to the hapten diphenylcyclopropenone (DPC). For the CDR3, the DNA is TGCGCCAGCAGCTATCAACAGGGTTCCGGGGAGCTGTTTCTT. Protein product: CASSYQQGSGELFL.